These 19 T cell receptor beta chains were all obtained from the same sample, sequenced in a study of blood T cell repertoires in COVID-19. Profiling relied on immunoSEQ multiplex PCR, and the TCRdb table lists in-frame clones only, not all of them. Of roughly 100,000 clones in the sample, roughly 84% were seen once. The sample consisted of peripheral blood. The receptors were gathered from a human donor in a cohort sampled during active or convalescent COVID-19.

V is TRBV19 and J is TRBJ2-7, with D maybe TRBD1 (7 bases). The CDR3 totals 16 residues. CDR1 is LNHDA and CDR2 is SQIVND in the germline V gene (reference sequence). V gave up 5 bases and J gave up 1 base, with 18 bases separating them. CDR3 loop: CASSPSRGTASYEQYF. CDR3 coding DNA: TGTGCCAGTAGTCCTTCCCGCGGGACAGCTTCCTACGAGCAGTACTTC.

The chain employs TRBV7-6 and TRBJ2-1; 7 bases match TRBD1. The CDR3 is 15 residues long. Trimming took 4 bases from V and 6 from J; bases not matched to a gene: 9. Germline CDR1 and CDR2: SGHVS and FNYEAQ. CDR3 nucleotide sequence: TGTGCCAGCAGCTCGGGACAGTACTATTCCAATGAGCAGTTCTTC. It is translated as CASSSGQYYSNEQFF.

V is TRBV3-1 (or the pseudogene TRBV3-2) and J is TRBJ1-5, with unresolved D. There are 16 residues in the CDR3. The germline V and J ends were trimmed by 1 base and 3 bases, with 13 bases remaining between them. Germline CDR1 is LGHDT and CDR2 is YNNKEL (reference sequence). The CDR3 nucleotides are TGTGCCAGCAGCCAAGGGACCCTGGGAGCCAATCAGCCCCAGCATTTT. Residues: CASSQGTLGANQPQHF.

V and J are TRBV4-2 and TRBJ1-4; D call uncertain. Germline loops: CDR1 LGHNA, CDR2 YNFKEQ. The CDR3 is 16 residues long. V lost 0 bases, J lost 6 bases, and 14 bases lay in between. The CDR3 nucleotides read TGTGCCAGCAGCCAAGATATTGGGCAGGAGGATGAAAAACTGTTTTTT. Translation: CASSQDIGQEDEKLFF.

Only a few counts were recorded for this clone. V is TRBV11-3 and J is TRBJ2-1, with a possible D match to TRBD2 (7 bases). Germline CDR1 and CDR2: SGHNT and YENEEA. Trimming shortened V by 2 bases and J by 9 bases, and 17 bases separated the two germline ends. The CDR3 runs 15 residues. CDR3 region: CASSLRGAPNAEQFF. The CDR3, as DNA: TGTGCCAGCAGCTTACGGGGGGCCCCTAATGCTGAGCAGTTCTTC.

The chain couples TRBV18 to TRBJ2-1; 9 nucleotides match TRBD2. The CDR3 is 15 residues long. V trimming: 3 bases; J trimming: 8 bases; junction bases outside the gene matches: 8. CDR1 is KGHSH and CDR2 is LQKENI in the germline V gene. The CDR3 DNA follows: TGTGCCAGCTCACCCGCTAGCGGGGTCAGGGATGAGCAGTTCTTC. Its translation is CASSPASGVRDEQFF.

The CDR3 region is CASKLSLQGAVPLHF. CDR3 DNA: TGCGCCAGCAAGCTTTCCCTACAGGGGGCCGTACCCCTCCACTTT. This chain links TRBV5-1 with TRBJ1-6, with TRBD1 matching over 9 bases. The CDR3 sequence is 15 residues long. Looked up from germline, CDR1 is SGHRS and CDR2 is YFSETQ. Trimming at V came to 6 bases and at J to 12 bases, leaving 13 bases not matched to a gene.

J is TRBJ1-6 and V is TRBV18; D remains ambiguous. CDR3 length: 14 residues. The V gene's germline CDR1 is KGHSH and CDR2 LQKENI. Trimming took 1 base from V and 6 from J, leaving 7 bases between them. CDR3 in DNA: TGTGCCAGCTCACCACAGGGAGCTAATTCACCCCTCCACTTT. It is translated as CASSPQGANSPLHF.

This clone occurred once. V gene TRBV11-3 combines with J gene TRBJ2-5, with TRBD1 matching 10 bases. The trim removed 5 bases at V and 5 bases at J, leaving 2 bases unmatched. Per germline, CDR1 SGHNT and CDR2 YENEEA. This CDR3 contains 13 residues. The CDR3 coding sequence is TGTGCCAGCAGCGACAGGGGGCTTGAGACCCAGTACTTC. It encodes CASSDRGLETQYF. The whole variable domain, remainder taken from reference TRBV11-3 and TRBJ2-5, is EAGVVQSPRYKIIEKKQPVAFWCNPISGHNTLYWYLQNLGQGPELLIRYENEEAVDDSQLPKDRFSAERLKGVDSTLKIQPAELGDSAVYLCASSDRGLETQYFGPGTRLLVL.

The rearrangement joins TRBV28 to TRBJ1-5; TRBD1 matches at 8 bases. The J segment lost 2 bases and the V segment lost 4 bases, leaving 13 bases of the junction unmatched. The CDR3 spans 18 residues. Germline V CDR1 and CDR2: MDHEN, SYDVKM. The CDR3 DNA sequence: TGTGCCAGCAGTTCCATCCACCCGGGACAGGAAGGCAATCAGCCCCAGCATTTT. As protein: CASSSIHPGQEGNQPQHF.

The chain carries TRBV5-6 and TRBJ1-1; D might be TRBD1 (6 bases). Trimming pared 4 bases from V and 3 bases from J, leaving 10 bases between. Germline assignment: CDR1 SGHDT and CDR2 YYEEEE. The CDR3 runs to 13 residues. The CDR3, as DNA: TGTGCCAGCAGCGAAAACAGGGACACTGAAGCTTTCTTT. Translated: CASSENRDTEAFF.

This clone was seen more than once but under ten times. The chain is built from TRBV19 and TRBJ2-7; 8 bases agree with TRBD1. Trimming cost V 10 bases and J 4 bases; bases outside gene matches: 12. CDR3 length equals 14 residues. Germline V CDR1 and CDR2: LNHDA, SQIVND (reference sequence). CDR3 residues: CAIYNRDRTYEQYF. The CDR3 DNA is TGTGCCATCTACAACCGGGACAGGACTTACGAGCAGTACTTC.

The chain carries TRBV7-2 and TRBJ2-7; a weak D match, TRBD1 (5 bases). V lost 1 base and J 4 bases, leaving 11 bases between the germline ends. This CDR3 spans 14 amino acids. Germline V gene data show CDR1 as SGHTA and CDR2 as FQGNSA. In DNA form, the CDR3 reads TGTGCCAGCAGCTTAGGTTATCAGGGTTACGAGCAGTACTTC. Amino acid sequence: CASSLGYQGYEQYF. Full variable domain (missing parts from reference TRBV7-2 and TRBJ2-7): GAGVSQSPSNKVTEKGKDVELRCDPISGHTALYWYRQSLGQGLEFLIYFQGNSAPDKSGLPSDRFSAERTGGSVSTLTIQRTQQEDSAVYLCASSLGYQGYEQYFGPGTRLTVT.

The genes are TRBV5-1 and TRBJ1-1, with D uncertain. Trimming pared 3 bases from V and 0 bases from J, leaving 6 bases between. CDR1 is SGHRS and CDR2 is YFSETQ in the germline V gene. CDR3 length: 13 residues. In nucleotides, the CDR3 is TGCGCCAGCAGCTCGAGGGTGAACACTGAAGCTTTCTTT. Residues: CASSSRVNTEAFF. Complete variable domain (other parts from reference TRBV5-1 and TRBJ1-1): KAGVTQTPRYLIKTRGQQVTLSCSPISGHRSVSWYQQTPGQGLQFLFEYFSETQRNKGNFPGRFSGRQFSNSRSEMNVSTLELGDSALYLCASSSRVNTEAFFGQGTRLTVV.

The genes are TRBV7-3 and TRBJ2-2; TRBD1 is a possible D gene (5 bases). CDR1 and CDR2 (germline): SGHTA, FQGTGA. V dropped 2 bases and J dropped 4 bases, with 8 bases sitting between them. This CDR3 has 14 amino acids. This CDR3 is CASSLGAATGELFF. The CDR3 DNA follows: TGTGCCAGCAGCTTAGGGGCAGCCACCGGGGAGCTGTTTTTT.

The chain recombines TRBV24-1 with TRBJ1-2, with a possible D match to TRBD1 (6 bases). The ends were cut back, 3 bases at V and 10 bases at J, with 11 bases in the middle. The CDR3 spans 12 residues. Germline V gives CDR1 KGHDR, CDR2 SFDVKD. The CDR3 spells CATSDQRGAYTF. CDR3 nucleotide sequence: TGTGCCACCAGTGATCAACGGGGGGCCTACACCTTC.

Here the CDR3 DNA reads TGTGCTAGTGGTTTGGGGGCAGGGGGCTGGGATAATGAGCAGTTCTTC. Its translation is CASGLGAGGWDNEQFF. The V gene is TRBV12-5, the J gene TRBJ2-1; 8 bases fit TRBD1. Trimming at V came to 1 base and at J to 7 bases, leaving 9 bases not matched to a gene. This CDR3 region has 16 residues. Per the germline V gene, CDR1 is LGHNT and CDR2 is FRNRAP.

The chain links TRBV28 to TRBJ1-5; a weak D match, TRBD1 (5 bases). Germline V gives CDR1 MDHEN, CDR2 SYDVKM. The CDR3 is 16 amino acids. V was pared by 2 bases and J by 5 bases, with 16 bases between. The CDR3: CASSLLTGGGHQPQHF. Here the CDR3 DNA reads TGTGCCAGCAGTTTACTGACCGGGGGGGGTCATCAGCCCCAGCATTTT.

The rearrangement joins TRBV19 to TRBJ2-2; tentatively, D is TRBD1 (6 bases). Germline values: CDR1 LNHDA, CDR2 SQIVND (reference sequence). The CDR3 loop spans 14 amino acids. Between the trimmed V and J ends, which lost 4 bases and 6 bases, there was a span of 12 bases. CDR3 DNA sequence: TGTGCCAGTAGTAGACCAGGGGTTCCCGGGGAGCTGTTTTTT. Translated: CASSRPGVPGELFF.